A selection of T cell receptor beta chains follows, all from one sample in a study of glioma-infiltrating T cells. TCRdb ran MiXCR on the multiplex PCR reads and lists one entry per CDR3 protein. The sample contains some 110,000 distinct CDR3 sequences, around 23% of which appear only once. Input material: glioma tissue, nonneoplastic brain tissue, or PBMCs (not recorded which). The origin of the receptors is a human donor with low-grade glioma or glioblastoma, undergoing nonglioma brain surgery, or in good health (not recorded which). Both conserved end residues are part of each CDR3. The order of the fields is V gene, J gene, CDR3 protein.

>TRBV30|TRBJ1-3
CAWSRDSGYTIYF
>TRBV7-2|TRBJ2-7
CASSFPSNEQYF
>TRBV3-1|TRBJ1-1
CASSQHRGSLGGALF
>TRBV19|TRBJ1-5
CASSDRWDSNQPQHF
>TRBV5-6|TRBJ2-7
CASSLRRQGGYEQYF
>TRBV7-2|TRBJ2-3
CASSSKFTSTDTQYF
>TRBV10-3|TRBJ1-1
CATALNSRWGTRVTHTEAFF
>TRBV6-6|TRBJ2-1
CASSYSTSGSHEQFF
>TRBV27|TRBJ2-7
CASSFDRGNDEQYF
>TRBV6-2/TRBV6-3|TRBJ2-3
CASSYSTQLAGDPDTQYF
>TRBV29-1|TRBJ2-1
CSVATSSYNEQFF
>TRBV3-1|TRBJ2-7
CASSQGLSYGHPNEQYF
>TRBV6-1|TRBJ2-5
CASSLQTSGNQETQYF
>TRBV7-9|TRBJ2-7
CASCLAHSSYEQYF
>TRBV28|TRBJ2-1
CASSSPSAFIDEQFF
>TRBV7-2|TRBJ2-7
CASSLNSGSSYEQYF
>TRBV4-2|TRBJ2-2
CASSLPRNTGELFF
>TRBV29-1|TRBJ1-3
CSARIGSTIYF
>TRBV20-1|TRBJ2-7
CSALRGLSYEQYF
>TRBV7-9|TRBJ1-1
CASSRTGTMQEAFF
>TRBV14|TRBJ2-7
CASSPLAGVTYEQYF
>TRBV20-1|TRBJ2-7
CSARDLAGIYEQYF
>TRBV3-1|TRBJ2-1
CASSGLTGTSGWSPYNEQFF
>TRBV4-3|TRBJ2-1
CASSQARLSYNEQFF
>TRBV29-1|TRBJ2-7
CSGGDSRTYEQYF
>TRBV28|TRBJ2-7
CASSFSTLAGGTGEQYF
>TRBV2|TRBJ1-1
CASSGRIRNTEAFF
>TRBV5-1|TRBJ2-3
CASSSGSGTGRSYTQYF
>TRBV19|TRBJ2-7
CASNNWDSGEQYF
>TRBV6-1|TRBJ1-6
CASSRTRNNSPLHF
>TRBV27|TRBJ2-2
CASSRVSTYGFGELFF
>TRBV15|TRBJ1-2
CATSREVERRGYGYTF
>TRBV7-8|TRBJ2-3
CASSLDPGSSGSKEPADTQYF
>TRBV7-2|TRBJ2-2
CASSLNLAGLSGELFF
>TRBV7-2|TRBJ2-4
CASSLVAQNLAKNIQYF
>TRBV9|TRBJ2-7
CASSPPGSSGRDDEQYF
>TRBV28|TRBJ1-5
CASSTPGQGAGWTQHF
>TRBV12-3/TRBV12-4|TRBJ1-2
CASSSSGTGFGYTF
>TRBV7-2|TRBJ2-5
CASSYRAGVTGTQYF
>TRBV18|TRBJ1-1
CASSPWSRNTEAFF
>TRBV7-8|TRBJ2-1
CASSSLEGLADNEQFF
>TRBV9|TRBJ2-3
CASSGRSGLAGTVGDTQYF
>TRBV5-1|TRBJ2-3
CASSLAGGLADTQYF
>TRBV12-3/TRBV12-4|TRBJ2-7
CASSSTGTRSYEQYF
>TRBV19|TRBJ2-1
CASSSIAGHPYNEQFF
>TRBV29-1|TRBJ2-1
CSVGISGVGEQFF
>TRBV30|TRBJ2-7
CAWKFAGSSSSYEQYF
>TRBV7-2|TRBJ2-6
CASSLQGTNSGANVLTF
>TRBV6-1|TRBJ1-2
CASRFSYGYTF
>TRBV7-2|TRBJ2-1
CASRSTRGNEQFF
>TRBV6-1|TRBJ1-1
CASLRRGTEAFF
>TRBV2|TRBJ2-3
CASKKVLSTDTQYF